This T cell receptor (beta chain) was profiled in a study of technical replicates of blood from a few donors (dated by TCRdb to about 2017). Via the germline V gene, CDR1 is MNHNS and CDR2 SASEGT. V and J are truncated by 6 bases and 4 bases respectively, leaving an intervening sequence of 13 bases. Including the terminal cysteine and phenylalanine, the CDR3 comprises 14 residues. The read is trimmed to its CDR3 DNA, 42 bases read in frame from base 1. As regards this clone: Its antigen specificity is not known. Base qualities are not recorded, but no much larger clone differs from it by a single base.

Library generation was performed with the immunoSEQ multiplex PCR assay. TCRdb stores this immuneACCESS table with in-frame sequences only. Part of the clones is absent; in the studies checked, under half of the shortfall reflects unresolved V genes, and no reason is known for the rest. Here the sample has about 70,000 clones; roughly 90% occur a single time. The ten largest make up 0.4% to 0.5% of the sample. Sequenced sample: T cells isolated from PBMCs. Here the chain combines TRBV6-1 and TRBJ1-3, with TRBD1 as a weak D call on 6 bases. The clonotype comes from a human donor in good health. The CDR3 here reads CASRLSGAGNTIYF. The DNA sequence reads TGTGCCAGCAGACTCTCAGGGGCCGGAAACACCATATATTTT.